These 7 T cell receptor beta chains share one sample of origin, sequenced in a study of graft-versus-host responses after intestinal transplantation. Generated by immunoSEQ multiplex PCR, the TCRdb table keeps only in-frame clones and is missing some. The repertoire holds tens of thousands of clones, around nine tenths seen once, with approximately 4.4% in the top ten. The sequenced sample was PBMCs, obtained 524 days after transplant. The receptors stem from a human patient who received an intestinal transplant, so some T cells may come from the graft donor.

V gene TRBV18 combines with J gene TRBJ2-3; weak D call: TRBD2 (6 bases). The germline V and J ends were trimmed by 6 bases and 3 bases, with 16 bases remaining between them. The germline CDR1 and CDR2 sequences are KGHSH and LQKENI. The CDR3 sequence is 15 residues long. CDR3: CASSLSGVGTDTQYF. DNA for the CDR3: TGTGCCAGCTCGCTCTCGGGAGTCGGGACAGATACGCAGTATTTT.

This chain uses TRBV19 with TRBJ1-1; 11 nucleotides line up with TRBD1. The CDR3 consists of 13 residues. V lost 8 bases, J lost 11 bases, and 10 bases stayed unmatched. Germline V gives CDR1 LNHDA, CDR2 SQIVND (reference sequence). CDR3 residues: CASGDRTGGVAFF. DNA of the CDR3: TGTGCCAGTGGGGACCGGACAGGGGGCGTCGCTTTCTTT.

In this sample, this clone turned up once. The CDR3: CSASAAYEQYF. CDR3 nucleotides: TGCAGTGCTAGCGCCGCCTACGAGCAGTACTTC. J is TRBJ2-7 and V is TRBV20-1, with no clear D. Germline V gene lookup returns CDR1 DFQATT and CDR2 SNEGSKA (reference sequence). The CDR3 length is 11 residues. With 3 bases removed from V and 2 bases from J, the gap between germline ends came to 5 bases.

The rearrangement links TRBV20-1 to TRBJ2-7; D possibly corresponds to TRBD1 (5 bases). Trimming took 1 base from V and 6 from J, leaving 7 bases between them. This CDR3 contains 11 residues. Germline CDR1 reads DFQATT; CDR2 reads SNEGSKA (reference sequence). CDR3 sequence reads: CSARGGSEQYF. The CDR3, as DNA: TGCAGTGCTAGAGGGGGCTCCGAGCAGTACTTC.

This clone has just one count. The rearrangement uses TRBV19 and TRBJ1-3, with D unclear. V shed 5 bases and J shed 0 bases, with 8 bases lying between them. The CDR3 consists of 14 residues. Per the germline V gene, CDR1 is LNHDA and CDR2 is SQIVND (reference sequence). The CDR3 nucleotides are TGTGCCAGTAGTTGGAAAAGCTCTGGAAACACCATATATTTT. Amino acid sequence: CASSWKSSGNTIYF.

This rearrangement joins TRBV5-3 to TRBJ1-2; D unresolved. TRBV5-3 falls under the ORF class, with uncertain function. The V gene lost 0 bases and the J gene lost 1 base, with 7 bases spanning the gap. This CDR3 comprises 14 residues. As DNA, the CDR3 is TGTGCCAGAAGCTTGGTTCCCTATAACTATGGCTACACCTTC. Amino acids: CARSLVPYNYGYTF.

The chain recombines TRBV7-2 with TRBJ1-2; 8 bases are shared with TRBD1. The CDR3 length is 15 residues. The junction had 9 bases not matched to a gene; V was cut back by 5 bases and J by 4 bases. Per germline, CDR1 SGHTA and CDR2 FQGNSA. The CDR3 nucleotides read TGTGCCAGCAGCCCAGGGACAGGAAAAATCTATGGCTACACCTTC. Translated: CASSPGTGKIYGYTF.